Listed here is a single T cell receptor beta chain. The sample originates from a study of blood T cell repertoires in COVID-19. The overall study: Material from acute and convalescent COVID-19 was sourced from the United States, Italy and Spain. Sample material is recorded as cDNA or gDNA derived from T cells, B-cell-depleted T cells, or PBMCs.

Seattle's cohort entered during active infection and was followed longitudinally. CDR1 SNHLY and CDR2 FYNNEI come from the germline V gene. This CDR3 region has 15 residues. Produced via immunoSEQ multiplex PCR; TCRdb's table is partial and in-frame only. The table includes roughly 410,000 clones, around 87% detected once. The receptor comes from an older woman with COVID-19, enrolled during active disease. The sample comprised peripheral blood. The chain links TRBV2 to TRBJ1-6; no clear D. The CDR3 sequence: CATAPGADYNSPLHF. The CDR3 nucleotides are TGTGCTACGGCACCGGGAGCAGATTATAATTCACCCCTCCACTTT. The variable domain in full, with the rest retrieved from reference TRBV2 and TRBJ1-6, is EPEVTQTPSHQVTQMGQEVILRCVPISNHLYFYWYRQILGQKVEFLVSFYNNEISEKSEIFDDQFSVERPDGSNFTLKIRSTKLEDSAMYFCATAPGADYNSPLHFGNGTRLTVT.